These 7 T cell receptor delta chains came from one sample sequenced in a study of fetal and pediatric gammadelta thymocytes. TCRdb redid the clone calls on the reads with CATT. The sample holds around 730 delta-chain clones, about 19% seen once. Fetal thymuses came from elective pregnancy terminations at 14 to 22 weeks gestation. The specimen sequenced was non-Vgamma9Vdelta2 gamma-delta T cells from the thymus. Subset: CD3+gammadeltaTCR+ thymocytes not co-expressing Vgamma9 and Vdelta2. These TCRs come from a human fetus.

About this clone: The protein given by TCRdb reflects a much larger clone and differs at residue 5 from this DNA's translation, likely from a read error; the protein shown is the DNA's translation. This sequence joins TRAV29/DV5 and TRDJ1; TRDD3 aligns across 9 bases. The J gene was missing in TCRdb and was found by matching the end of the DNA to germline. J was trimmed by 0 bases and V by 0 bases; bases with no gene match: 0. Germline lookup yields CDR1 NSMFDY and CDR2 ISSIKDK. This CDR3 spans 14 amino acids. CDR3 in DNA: TGTGCAGCAAGCGCTGGGGGATACACCGATAAACTCATCTTT. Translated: CAASAGGYTDKLIF.

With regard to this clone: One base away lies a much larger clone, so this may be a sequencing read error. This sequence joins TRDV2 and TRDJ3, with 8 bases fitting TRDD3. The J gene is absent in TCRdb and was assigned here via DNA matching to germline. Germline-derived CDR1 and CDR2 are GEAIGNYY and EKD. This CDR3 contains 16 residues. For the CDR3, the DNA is TGTGCCTGCGACACCTGGGGGACCTGGGACACCCGACAGATGTTTTTC. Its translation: CACDTWGTWDTRQMFF.

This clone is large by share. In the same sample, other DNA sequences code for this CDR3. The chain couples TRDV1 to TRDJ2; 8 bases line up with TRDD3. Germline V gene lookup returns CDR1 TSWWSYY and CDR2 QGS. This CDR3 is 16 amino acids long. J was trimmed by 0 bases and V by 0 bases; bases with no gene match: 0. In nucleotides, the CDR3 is TGTGCTCTTGGGGAACTGGGGGATACTTTGACAGCACAACTCTTCTTT. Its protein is CALGELGDTLTAQLFF.

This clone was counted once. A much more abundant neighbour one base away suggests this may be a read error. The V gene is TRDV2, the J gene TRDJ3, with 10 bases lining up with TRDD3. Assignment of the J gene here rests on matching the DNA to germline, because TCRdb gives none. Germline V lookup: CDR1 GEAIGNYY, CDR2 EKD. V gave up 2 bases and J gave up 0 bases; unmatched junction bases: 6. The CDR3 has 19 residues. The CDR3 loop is CACDKYWGMRSWDTRQMFF. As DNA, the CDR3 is TGTGCCTGTGACAAATACTGGGGGATGCGCTCCTGGGACACCCGACAGATGTTTTTC.

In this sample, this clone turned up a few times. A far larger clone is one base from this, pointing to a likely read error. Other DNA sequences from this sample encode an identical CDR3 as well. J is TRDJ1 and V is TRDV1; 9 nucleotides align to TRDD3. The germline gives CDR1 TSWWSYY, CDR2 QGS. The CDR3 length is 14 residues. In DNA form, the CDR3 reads TGTGCTCTTGGGGAAGGGGGATACACCGATAAACTCATTTTT. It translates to CALGEGGYTDKLIF.

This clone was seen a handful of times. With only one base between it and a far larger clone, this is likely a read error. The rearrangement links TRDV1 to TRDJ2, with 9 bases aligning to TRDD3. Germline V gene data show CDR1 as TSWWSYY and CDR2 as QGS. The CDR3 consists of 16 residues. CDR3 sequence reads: CALGELGDTLTAQPFF. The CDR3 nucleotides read TGTGCTCTTGGGGAACTGGGGGATACTTTGACAGCACAACCCTTCTTT.

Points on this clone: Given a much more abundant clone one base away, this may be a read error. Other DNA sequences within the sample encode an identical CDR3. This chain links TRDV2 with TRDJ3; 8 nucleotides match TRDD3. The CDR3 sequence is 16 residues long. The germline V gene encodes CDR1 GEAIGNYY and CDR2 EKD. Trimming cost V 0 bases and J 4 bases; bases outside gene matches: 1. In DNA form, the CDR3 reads TGTGCCTGTGACACCGGGGGATATTGGGACACCCGACAGATGTTTTTC. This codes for CACDTGGYWDTRQMFF.